The sequence of this T cell receptor (beta chain) was determined in a study of control samples from healthy donors and cancer patients. Germline-derived CDR1 and CDR2 are SNHLY and FYNNEI. V was shortened by 8 bases and J by 1 base, with 20 bases between the two germline ends. The CDR3 is 16 residues long. Using immunoSEQ multiplex PCR, the repertoire was profiled, and TCRdb retains in-frame clones only, with some absent. The repertoire holds some 97,000 clones, with more than 75% as singletons. This chain connects TRBV2 to TRBJ1-1; a possible D gene is TRBD1 (5 bases). The sample taken for sequencing was blood. The source of this sequence is a woman aged 45 to 65 in good health. CDR3 DNA sequence: TGTGCCAGCCTCGAATCACAGGCTGGCGCGAACACTGAAGCTTTCTTT. This translates into CASLESQAGANTEAFF.